The 7 T cell receptor beta chains below come from one sample, sequenced in a study of OX40 agonist ivuxolimab in advanced cancers. The assay was immunoSEQ multiplex PCR, and TCRdb's table has in-frame clones only and misses some. The data contain 100,000 to 150,000 clones, 85% to 95% of them singletons. The material was CD4+ or CD8+ T cells sorted from blood, obtained in a trial of the OX40 agonist ivuxolimab. The receptors here all came from an adult with an advanced solid tumor such as melanoma, head and neck, liver or kidney cancer.

The chain recombines TRBV30 with TRBJ2-7; 7 bases map to TRBD1. Trimming took 1 base from V and 4 from J; bases not matched to a gene: 10. The CDR3 sequence is 15 residues long. Germline V gene sequence: CDR1 GTSNPN, CDR2 SVGIG (reference sequence). The CDR3 coding sequence is TGTGCCTGGAGTGGCCCCCCGACAGGGAGATACGAGCAGTACTTC. Translation gives CAWSGPPTGRYEQYF. The variable domain in full, completed from reference TRBV30 and TRBJ2-7, reads SQTIHQWPATLVQPVGSPLSLECTVEGTSNPNLYWYRQAAGRGLQLLFYSVGIGQISSEVPQNLSASRPQDRQFILSSKKLLLSDSGFYLCAWSGPPTGRYEQYFGPGTRLTVT.

The chain carries TRBV5-5 and TRBJ1-3; D unclear. Germline lookup yields CDR1 SGHKS and CDR2 YYEKEE (reference sequence). The V end was cut by 4 bases, the J end by 0 bases, with 8 bases between. The CDR3 is 14 residues long. The CDR3 nucleotides read TGTGCCAGCAGCCCACAGAGCTCTGGAAACACCATATATTTT. Translating gives CASSPQSSGNTIYF.

The chain has TRBV30 and TRBJ1-2; TRBD1 is a possible D gene (5 bases). The CDR3 has 14 residues. CDR1 is GTSNPN, CDR2 SVGIG, per germline (reference sequence). Between the trimmed V and J ends, which lost 3 bases and 7 bases, there was a span of 18 bases. Written as DNA, the CDR3 is TGTGCCTGGAGCCCGCCGGGGAAAAGGGGTGGCTACACCTTC. Its translation is CAWSPPGKRGGYTF. The full variable domain, completed using reference TRBV30 and TRBJ1-2, is SQTIHQWPATLVQPVGSPLSLECTVEGTSNPNLYWYRQAAGRGLQLLFYSVGIGQISSEVPQNLSASRPQDRQFILSSKKLLLSDSGFYLCAWSPPGKRGGYTFGSGTRLTVV.

V usage is TRBV9 and J usage is TRBJ2-3; 7 bases line up with TRBD1. Trimming at V came to 4 bases and at J to 3 bases, leaving 11 bases not matched to a gene. This CDR3 has 16 residues. Per germline, CDR1 SGDLS and CDR2 YYNGEE. CDR3: CASSMIQGGGTDTQYF. As DNA, the CDR3 is TGTGCCAGCAGCATGATCCAAGGGGGCGGAACAGATACGCAGTATTTT.

The chain links TRBV7-6 to TRBJ1-2; D uncertain. The V and J ends lost 4 bases and 4 bases respectively, with 19 bases between them. The CDR3 sequence is 16 residues long. Germline V gives CDR1 SGHVS, CDR2 FNYEAQ. The CDR3 reads CASSSYLSRKTYGYTF. The CDR3 bases are TGTGCCAGCAGCTCCTACTTATCTCGAAAGACCTATGGCTACACCTTC.

The chain carries TRBV29-1 and TRBJ2-2, with D tentatively TRBD2 (6 bases). The germline gives CDR1 SQVTM, CDR2 ANQGSEA. The CDR3 consists of 13 residues. The ends were cut back, 6 bases at V and 2 bases at J, with 10 bases in the middle. The CDR3 region is CSVEGRNTGELFF. The CDR3 DNA reads as TGCAGCGTGGAGGGACGTAACACCGGGGAGCTGTTTTTT.

The chain combines TRBV10-2 with TRBJ1-1, with TRBD1 as a possible D gene (5 bases). CDR3 length: 12 residues. Per germline, CDR1 WSHSY and CDR2 SAAADI. The V and J ends lost 3 bases and 7 bases respectively, with 9 bases between them. The CDR3 sequence is CASSDRGGEAFF. Written as DNA, the CDR3 is TGCGCCAGCAGTGATCGGGGGGGTGAAGCTTTCTTT.